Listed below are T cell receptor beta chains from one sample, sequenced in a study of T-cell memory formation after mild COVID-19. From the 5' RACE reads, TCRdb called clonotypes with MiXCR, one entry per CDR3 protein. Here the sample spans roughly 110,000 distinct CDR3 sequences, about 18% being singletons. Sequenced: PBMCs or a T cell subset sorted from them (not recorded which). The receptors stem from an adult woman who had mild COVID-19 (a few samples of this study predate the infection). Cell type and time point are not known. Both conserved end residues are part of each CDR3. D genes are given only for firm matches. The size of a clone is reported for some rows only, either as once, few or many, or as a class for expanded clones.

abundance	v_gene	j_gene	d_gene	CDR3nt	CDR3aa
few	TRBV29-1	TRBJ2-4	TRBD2	TGCAGCGTTTCGGGGTTTTCGCCCGGGGGGGCCAAAAACATTCAGTACTTC	CSVSGFSPGGAKNIQYF
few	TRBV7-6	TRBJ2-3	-	TGTGCCAGCAGCTTAGCCGGCGGGACTAGCACAGATACGCAGTATTTT	CASSLAGGTSTDTQYF
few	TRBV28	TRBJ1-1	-	TGTGCCAGCAGTGTACAGGAATATAACACTGAAGCTTTCTTT	CASSVQEYNTEAFF
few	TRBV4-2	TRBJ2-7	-	TGTGCCAGCAGCCAAGAGTCCGGGGGTTACGAGCAGTACTTC	CASSQESGGYEQYF
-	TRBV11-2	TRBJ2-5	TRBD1	TGTGCCAGCAGCTTAGTTGGACAGGGGGTTGACGAGACCCAGTACTTC	CASSLVGQGVDETQYF
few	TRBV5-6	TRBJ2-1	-	TGTGCCAGCAGCTTTCTCCATCGAAACAATGAGCAGTTCTTC	CASSFLHRNNEQFF
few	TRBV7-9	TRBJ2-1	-	TGTGCCAGCAGCCCAGAGGGCAATGAGCAGTTCTTC	CASSPEGNEQFF
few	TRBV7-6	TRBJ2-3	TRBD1	TGTGCCAGCAGCGCCCCACAGGGGGCAGCAGATACGCAGTATTTT	CASSAPQGAADTQYF
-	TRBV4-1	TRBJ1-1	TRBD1	TGCGCCAGCAGACAGAGCAGGGGGACTGAAGCTTTCTTT	CASRQSRGTEAFF
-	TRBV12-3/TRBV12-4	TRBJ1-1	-	TGTGCCAGCAGTCCGACAGATCTGAACACTGAAGCTTTCTTT	CASSPTDLNTEAFF
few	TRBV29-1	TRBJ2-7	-	TGCAGCGTTGAGGACGGGGCCGAGCAGTACTTC	CSVEDGAEQYF
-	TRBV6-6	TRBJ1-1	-	TGTGCCAGCAGTTTCAGGGCGCTACCGAACACTGAAGCTTTCTTT	CASSFRALPNTEAFF
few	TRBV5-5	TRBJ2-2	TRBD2	TGTGCCAGCAGCGCTGTAAGTCTAGCGGCTTACACCGGGGAGCTGTTTTTT	CASSAVSLAAYTGELFF
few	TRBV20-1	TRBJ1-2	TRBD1	TGCAGTGCTAGAGTTCCTGGGTTAGTGGGACAGGGTATCCCCTATGGCTACACCTTC	CSARVPGLVGQGIPYGYTF
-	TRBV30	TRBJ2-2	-	TGTGCCTGGATATCGGTCCCTGGGCGGAGGCGGACCGGGGAGCTGTTTTTT	CAWISVPGRRRTGELFF
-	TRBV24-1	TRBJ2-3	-	TGTGCCACCAGTGATTCTTCGGTGGAGAGGCTCCGGACAGATACGCAGTATTTT	CATSDSSVERLRTDTQYF
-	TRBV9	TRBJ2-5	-	TGTGCCAGCAGCGTAGTCCCAGGCCAAGAGACCCAGTACTTC	CASSVVPGQETQYF
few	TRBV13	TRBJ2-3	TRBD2	TGTGCCAGCATTCCCATAGCGGGAGTAACAGATACGCAGTATTTT	CASIPIAGVTDTQYF
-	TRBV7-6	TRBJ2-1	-	TGTGCCAGCACCCCTGAGGTGGGGAATGAGCAGTTCTTC	CASTPEVGNEQFF
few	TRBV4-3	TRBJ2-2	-	TGCGCCAGCAGCCGTAGGACTTCTCCCGGCGGGGAGCTGTTTTTT	CASSRRTSPGGELFF
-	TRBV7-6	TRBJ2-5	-	TGTGCCAGCAGCTTAAACTCGGAGGGGAAGGAAGAGACCCAGTACTTC	CASSLNSEGKEETQYF
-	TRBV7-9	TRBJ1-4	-	TGTGCCAGCAGCTTTTTGGGGGATAATGAAAAACTGTTTTTT	CASSFLGDNEKLFF
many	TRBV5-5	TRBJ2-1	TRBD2	TGTGCCAGCAGCTTGACTAGCGGGTATGCTGGGCAGTTCTTC	CASSLTSGYAGQFF
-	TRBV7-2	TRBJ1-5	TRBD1	TGTGCCAGCAGCGCCGGGACAGCCTTTGGTCAGCCCCAGCATTTT	CASSAGTAFGQPQHF
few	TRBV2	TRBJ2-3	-	TGTGCCAGCAGGCCAGGGCCGAGCACAGATACGCAGTATTTT	CASRPGPSTDTQYF
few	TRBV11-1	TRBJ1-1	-	TGTGCCAGCCCCAGTGACACTGAAGCTTTCTTT	CASPSDTEAFF
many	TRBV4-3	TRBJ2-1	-	TGCGCCAGCAGCCAAGAGGTGGGCAATAACGTCAATGAGCAGTTCTTC	CASSQEVGNNVNEQFF
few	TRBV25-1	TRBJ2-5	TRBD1	TGTGCCAGCAGTGACTACACAGGGGCGTACGAGACCCAGTACTTC	CASSDYTGAYETQYF
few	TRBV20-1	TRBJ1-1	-	TGCAGTGCTAGAAATTCTCTCACTGAAGCTTTCTTT	CSARNSLTEAFF
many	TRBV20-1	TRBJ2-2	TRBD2	TGCAGTGCTGAGAAGGACGGGAGGGCCGCCACCGGGGAGCTGTTTTTT	CSAEKDGRAATGELFF
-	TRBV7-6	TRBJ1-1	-	TGTGCCAGCAGCTTCTCCGCGGAGGGGGAAGCTTTCTTT	CASSFSAEGEAFF
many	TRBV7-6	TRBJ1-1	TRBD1	TGTGCCAGCAGCTTAGGGGCCCCCACAGGGGGCATCGCTGAAGCTTTCTTT	CASSLGAPTGGIAEAFF